This entry concerns a single T cell receptor beta chain. A J-beta primer mix and a sample-barcoded 5' primer were used in a second PCR of about 6 to 12 cycles. TCRdb used MiXCR to reprocess the 5' RACE reads, holding one entry per CDR3 protein. The sample contains 660,000 or so distinct CDR3 sequences, 58% of which appear only once. The CDR3 covers 14 residues. V lost 4 bases to trimming and J lost 10 bases, with 17 bases between them. Germline V lookup: CDR1 SGHAT, CDR2 FQNNGV. These data originate in a study of blood T cells in healthy people across ages. The rearrangement joins TRBV11-2 to TRBJ2-1; D might be TRBD2 (5 bases). This clonotype originated in a man between 60 and 70 years old in good health. Sequencing input: blood. The CDR3 DNA is TGTGCCAGCAGCTCCCTCGGGCTAGCCAACGAGCAGTTCTTC. Its protein is CASSSLGLANEQFF.